Following are 19 T cell receptor beta chains from one sample sequenced in a study of T cell responses to AZD1222 COVID-19 vaccine. Generated by immunoSEQ multiplex PCR, the TCRdb table keeps only in-frame clones and is missing some. The sample has approximately 89,000 clones, approximately 91% seen once. Sequencing was performed on peripheral blood, taken on day 0 of AZD1222 vaccination. Every receptor here comes from an adult in good health.

The chain combines TRBV2 with TRBJ2-5; 9 positions match TRBD2. Germline-derived CDR1 and CDR2 are SNHLY and FYNNEI. This CDR3 has 14 amino acids. Losses at the gene ends were 4 bases for V and 6 bases for J; bases not matched to a gene: 6. CDR3 residues: CASSASSGTKTQYF. The CDR3 DNA follows: TGTGCCAGCAGTGCCTCTAGCGGGACAAAGACCCAGTACTTC.

The J gene is TRBJ2-7, the V gene TRBV27; no clear D. Germline V lookup: CDR1 MNHEY, CDR2 SMNVEV (reference sequence). The V gene lost 5 bases and the J gene lost 4 bases, with 6 bases spanning the gap. The CDR3 is 11 residues long. DNA for the CDR3: TGTGCCAGCAGTCCTAAATACGAGCAGTACTTC. It codes for CASSPKYEQYF.

The rearrangement uses TRBV5-1 and TRBJ1-5, with 9 bases identical to TRBD1. J was trimmed by 4 bases and V by 4 bases; bases with no gene match: 3. The CDR3 spans 14 residues. Per the germline V gene, CDR1 is SGHRS and CDR2 is YFSETQ. CDR3 protein: CASSLGTGNQPQHF. Here the CDR3 DNA reads TGCGCCAGCAGCCTAGGGACAGGGAATCAGCCCCAGCATTTT.

The chain uses TRBV21-1 and TRBJ1-2. TRBV21-1 is annotated as a pseudogene. The CDR3 runs to 13 residues. This CDR3 reads CASSKRSIYGYTF. The CDR3, as DNA: TGTGCCAGCAGCAAACGCAGCATATATGGCTACACCTTC.

The chain is built from TRBV11-2 and TRBJ1-5, with unresolved D. Germline V gene lookup returns CDR1 SGHAT and CDR2 FQNNGV. There are 13 residues in the CDR3. V lost 1 base and J lost 6, with 7 bases in between. The chain's CDR3 is CASSLGGGQPQHF. CDR3 nucleotide sequence: TGTGCCAGCAGCTTAGGGGGAGGTCAGCCCCAGCATTTT.

The chain carries TRBV2 and TRBJ1-4, with TRBD1 as a possible D gene (5 bases). The CDR3 has 13 amino acids. CDR1 SNHLY and CDR2 FYNNEI come from the germline V gene. V lost 4 bases to trimming and J lost 7 bases, with 10 bases between them. For the CDR3, the DNA is TGTGCCAGCAGTGGGCAGGGAATTGAAAAACTGTTTTTT. This sequence encodes CASSGQGIEKLFF. Variable domain in full (rest from reference TRBV2 and TRBJ1-4): EPEVTQTPSHQVTQMGQEVILRCVPISNHLYFYWYRQILGQKVEFLVSFYNNEISEKSEIFDDQFSVERPDGSNFTLKIRSTKLEDSAMYFCASSGQGIEKLFFGSGTQLSVL.

The chain couples TRBV11-3 to TRBJ2-5; 10 bases align to TRBD1. The CDR3 runs to 16 residues. V trimming: 5 bases; J trimming: 4 bases; junction bases outside the gene matches: 10. The germline V gene encodes CDR1 SGHNT and CDR2 YENEEA. The CDR3 DNA is TGTGCCAGCAGCCCAGGGGACAGGGGCGAGGGAGAGACCCAGTACTTC. This gives the protein CASSPGDRGEGETQYF.

This chain joins TRBV7-2 and TRBJ2-7; the D call may be TRBD1 or TRBD2 (5 bases each). CDR3 length: 16 amino acids. Trimming removed 3 bases from V and 2 bases from J, with 17 bases in between. In germline, CDR1 is SGHTA, CDR2 FQGNSA. CDR3 in amino acids: CASSFFSSGTPYEQYF. CDR3 DNA sequence: TGTGCCAGCAGCTTTTTCTCGTCCGGGACGCCCTACGAGCAGTACTTC.

CDR3 residues: CAISPGTSGTDTQYF. Here the CDR3 DNA reads TGTGCCATCAGTCCAGGGACTAGCGGCACAGATACGCAGTATTTT. The chain recombines TRBV10-3 with TRBJ2-3; 10 nucleotides agree with TRBD2. The J segment lost 1 base and the V segment lost 5 bases, leaving 3 bases of the junction unmatched. This CDR3 is built from 15 residues. The germline V gene encodes CDR1 ENHRY and CDR2 SYGVKD.

The CDR3 bases are TGTGCCAGCAGTGAAGCGTGGAGGAACACTGAAGCTTTCTTT. It specifies CASSEAWRNTEAFF. The V and J genes are TRBV6-1 and TRBJ1-1; D remains unclear. Trimming cost V 0 bases and J 1 base, with 6 bases left between them. The length of the CDR3 is 14 residues. Germline CDR1 MNHNS, CDR2 SASEGT.

The chain uses TRBV19 and TRBJ1-5; 9 bases align to TRBD1. From germline, CDR1 is LNHDA and CDR2 SQIVND (reference sequence). CDR3 length: 17 amino acids. After removal of 4 bases from V and 2 bases from J, the junction contained 9 bases not matched to a gene. This chain's CDR3 is CASSTHQRDRGNQPQHF. CDR3 DNA: TGTGCCAGTAGTACGCATCAGAGGGACAGGGGCAATCAGCCCCAGCATTTT.

The CDR3 DNA reads as TGTGCCTGGTCCAAAGACAGGGGGTTAGGAAAACTGTTTTTT. Translating it yields CAWSKDRGLGKLFF. V gene TRBV30 combines with J gene TRBJ1-4; 9 nucleotides align to TRBD1. CDR3 size: 14 residues. V dropped 5 bases and J dropped 10; count of bases not matched to a gene: 11. The V gene's germline CDR1 is GTSNPN and CDR2 SVGIG (reference sequence).

In this sample, this clone turned up a few times. The chain has TRBV4-1 and TRBJ1-3, with D maybe TRBD1 (6 bases). Germline V gene sequence: CDR1 MGHRA, CDR2 YSYEKL. Between the trimmed V and J ends, which lost 1 base and 0 bases, there was a span of 16 bases. This CDR3 has 18 residues. The CDR3 DNA is TGCGCCAGCAGCCAAGTTCCGCCGGGGGCATCCTCTGGAAACACCATATATTTT. Translation gives CASSQVPPGASSGNTIYF.

The chain couples TRBV7-2 to TRBJ2-3; D may be TRBD1 or TRBD2 (6 bases each). V was shortened by 1 base and J by 7 bases, with 15 bases between the two germline ends. Germline CDR1 reads SGHTA; CDR2 reads FQGNSA. This CDR3 contains 15 residues. In DNA form, the CDR3 reads TGTGCCAGCAGCTTAGTAGGGGGGAACGAAAATACGCAGTATTTT. Its translation: CASSLVGGNENTQYF.

This clone was seen a few times. This CDR3 is CASSVRTGGTGNTIYF. CDR3 in DNA: TGTGCCAGCAGCGTCCGGACAGGGGGAACTGGAAACACCATATATTTT. This rearrangement joins TRBV7-2 to TRBJ1-3, with 10 positions matching TRBD1. Germline V gene sequence: CDR1 SGHTA, CDR2 FQGNSA. Trimming cost V 5 bases and J 2 bases; bases outside gene matches: 6. This CDR3 comprises 16 residues.

J is TRBJ1-2 and V is TRBV7-9, with D possibly TRBD1 on 5 matching bases. V lost 2 bases, J lost 2 bases, and 15 bases lay in between. The CDR3 loop spans 16 amino acids. The germline V gene encodes CDR1 SEHNR and CDR2 FQNEAQ (reference sequence). CDR3 sequence reads: CASSLFNVAGNYGYTF. CDR3 coding DNA: TGTGCCAGCAGCTTATTCAACGTCGCAGGGAACTATGGCTACACCTTC.

This rearrangement joins TRBV19 to TRBJ2-2; D might be TRBD1 (6 bases). The V and J ends lost 5 bases and 1 base respectively, with 11 bases between them. From germline, CDR1 is LNHDA and CDR2 SQIVND (reference sequence). The CDR3 has 15 amino acids. The CDR3 loop reads CASSPDRQNTGELFF. In DNA, the CDR3 is TGTGCCAGTAGTCCGGACAGACAGAACACCGGGGAGCTGTTTTTT.

This rearrangement joins TRBV7-9 to TRBJ2-6; 8 positions agree with TRBD1. In germline, CDR1 is SEHNR, CDR2 FQNEAQ (reference sequence). The trim removed 5 bases at V and 0 bases at J, leaving 12 bases unmatched. The CDR3 is 19 amino acids. The CDR3 region has the DNA TGTGCCAGCAGCGTCCCCCCCGGGACAGGCAGCTCTGGGGCCAACGTCCTGACTTTC. Its translation is CASSVPPGTGSSGANVLTF.

CDR3 loop: CASSWDRGVETQYF. CDR3 nucleotide sequence: TGTGCCAGCAGCTGGGACAGGGGAGTAGAGACCCAGTACTTC. The rearrangement uses TRBV5-5 and TRBJ2-5; 10 bases line up with TRBD1. The CDR3 spans 14 residues. Germline lookup yields CDR1 SGHKS and CDR2 YYEKEE (reference sequence). Trimming cost V 3 bases and J 4 bases; bases outside gene matches: 3.